This T cell receptor (beta chain) was captured by sequencing in a study of blood T cell repertoires in COVID-19. Study overall: Acute and convalescent COVID-19 specimens originated in the United States, Italy and Spain. Sources were T cells, B-cell-depleted T cells, or PBMCs; the material itself was cDNA or gDNA.

This CDR3 is built from 15 residues. Germline CDR1 and CDR2: SGHVS and FQNEAQ. Unmatched junction bases numbered 5, after V lost 4 bases and J lost 0 bases. Original processing notes: Reference gene primer amplification gave nucleated cell count estimates. Libraries were prepared by immunoSEQ multiplex PCR; TCRdb keeps only in-frame clonotypes and omits some of them. V and J calls and clone size follow that table, whereas D and trimming were derived from the DNA. The data contain over 40,000 clones, approximately 80% of them singletons. The rearrangement links TRBV7-8 to TRBJ1-1; TRBD1 agrees at 7 bases. This clonotype originated in a human donor in a cohort sampled during active COVID-19. Sequenced: peripheral blood. The CDR3 region is CASSSQGNMNTEAFF. The CDR3 DNA sequence: TGTGCCAGCAGCTCACAGGGGAACATGAACACTGAAGCTTTCTTT.